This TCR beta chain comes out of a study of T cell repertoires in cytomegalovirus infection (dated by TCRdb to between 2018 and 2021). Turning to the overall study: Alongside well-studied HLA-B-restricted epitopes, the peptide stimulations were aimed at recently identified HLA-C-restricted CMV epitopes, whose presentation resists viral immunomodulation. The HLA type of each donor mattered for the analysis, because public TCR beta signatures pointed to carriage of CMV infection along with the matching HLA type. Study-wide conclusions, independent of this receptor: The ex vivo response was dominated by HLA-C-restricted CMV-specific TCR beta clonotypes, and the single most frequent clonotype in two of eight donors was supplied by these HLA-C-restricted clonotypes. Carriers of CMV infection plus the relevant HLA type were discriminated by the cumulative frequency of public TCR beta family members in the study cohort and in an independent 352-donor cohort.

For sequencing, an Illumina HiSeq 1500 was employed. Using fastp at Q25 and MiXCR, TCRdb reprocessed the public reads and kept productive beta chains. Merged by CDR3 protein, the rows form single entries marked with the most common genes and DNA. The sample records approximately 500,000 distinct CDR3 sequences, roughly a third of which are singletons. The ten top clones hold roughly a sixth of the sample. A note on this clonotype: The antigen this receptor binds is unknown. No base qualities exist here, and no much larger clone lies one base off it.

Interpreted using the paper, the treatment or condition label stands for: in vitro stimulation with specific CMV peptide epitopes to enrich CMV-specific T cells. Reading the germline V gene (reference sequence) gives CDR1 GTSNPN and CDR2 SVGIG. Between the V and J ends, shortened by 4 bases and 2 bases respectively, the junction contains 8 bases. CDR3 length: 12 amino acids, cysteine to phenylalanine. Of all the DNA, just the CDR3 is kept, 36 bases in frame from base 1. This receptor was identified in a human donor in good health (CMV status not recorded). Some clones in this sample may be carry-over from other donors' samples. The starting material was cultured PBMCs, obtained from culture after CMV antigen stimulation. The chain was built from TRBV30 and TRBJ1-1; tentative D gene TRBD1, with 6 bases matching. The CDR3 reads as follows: CAWNRANTEAFF. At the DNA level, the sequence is TGTGCCTGGAACAGGGCTAACACTGAAGCTTTCTTT.